The TCR beta chain under discussion was sequenced for a study of blood T cell repertoires in COVID-19. Study overall: Specimens from acute and convalescent COVID-19 originated in the United States, Italy and Spain. PBMCs, B-cell-depleted T cells, or T cells provided the cDNA or gDNA that made up the material.

This CDR3 has 14 residues. CDR1 is LGHNT and CDR2 is FRNRAP in the germline V gene. V shed 6 bases and J 7 bases; nucleotides not matched to a gene: 8. Original data processing: Quantification of nucleated cells was approximated via reference gene primer amplification. The data were produced by immunoSEQ multiplex PCR, yet TCRdb's version contains in-frame clones alone and is incomplete. V and J calls and clone size follow that table, whereas D and trimming were derived from the DNA. The sample lists about 200,000 clones, about 90% occurring once. The chain recombines TRBV12-5 with TRBJ2-1, with 8 bases identical to TRBD2. Sequencing input: peripheral blood. The TCR was taken from a man aged 18 to 30 with active or convalescent COVID-19. The CDR3: CASGTTGGLNEQFF. CDR3 in DNA: TGTGCTAGTGGAACAACGGGGGGGCTTAATGAGCAGTTCTTC.